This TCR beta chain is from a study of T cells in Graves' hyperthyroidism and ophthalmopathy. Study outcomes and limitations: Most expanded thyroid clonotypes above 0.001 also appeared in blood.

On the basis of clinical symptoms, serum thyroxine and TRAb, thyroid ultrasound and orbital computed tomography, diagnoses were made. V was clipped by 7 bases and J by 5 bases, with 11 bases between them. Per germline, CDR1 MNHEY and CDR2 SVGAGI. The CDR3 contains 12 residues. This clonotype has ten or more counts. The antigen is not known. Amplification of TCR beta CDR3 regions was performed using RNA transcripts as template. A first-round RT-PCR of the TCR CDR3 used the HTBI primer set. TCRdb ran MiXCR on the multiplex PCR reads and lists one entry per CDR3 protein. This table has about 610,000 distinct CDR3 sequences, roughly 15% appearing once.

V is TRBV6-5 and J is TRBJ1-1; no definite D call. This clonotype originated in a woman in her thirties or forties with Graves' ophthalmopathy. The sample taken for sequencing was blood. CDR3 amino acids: CASTIRLTEAFF. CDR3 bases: TGTGCCAGCACGATTAGGTTAACTGAAGCTTTCTTT.